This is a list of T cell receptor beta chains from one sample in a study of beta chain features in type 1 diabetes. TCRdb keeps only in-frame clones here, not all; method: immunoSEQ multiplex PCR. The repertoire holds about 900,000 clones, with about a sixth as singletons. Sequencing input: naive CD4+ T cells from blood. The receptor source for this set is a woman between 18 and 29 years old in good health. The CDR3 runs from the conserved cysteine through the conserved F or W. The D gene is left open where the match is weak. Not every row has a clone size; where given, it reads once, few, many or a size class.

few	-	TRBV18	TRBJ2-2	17	CASSYQMGTQNTGELFF	TGTGCCAGCTCATACCAGATGGGGACACAGAACACCGGGGAGCTGTTTTTT
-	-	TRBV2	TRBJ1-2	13	CASSARDIYGYTF	TGTGCCAGCAGTGCCCGGGACATCTATGGCTACACCTTC
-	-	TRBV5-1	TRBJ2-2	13	CASTGTNTGELFF	TGCGCCAGCACAGGGACGAACACCGGGGAGCTGTTTTTT
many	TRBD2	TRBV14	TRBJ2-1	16	CASSHEAAGGYNEQFF	TGTGCCAGCAGCCATGAGGCAGCGGGAGGGTACAATGAGCAGTTCTTC
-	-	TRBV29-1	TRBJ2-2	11	CSVGHTGELFF	TGCAGCGTTGGGCACACCGGGGAGCTGTTTTTT
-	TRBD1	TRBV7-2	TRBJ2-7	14	CASRPGTAAYEQYF	TGTGCCAGCAGACCCGGGACAGCAGCTTACGAGCAGTACTTC
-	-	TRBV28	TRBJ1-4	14	CASSHQRAGEKLFF	TGTGCCAGCAGTCATCAACGGGCCGGTGAAAAACTGTTTTTT
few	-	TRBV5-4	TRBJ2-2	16	CASSPDSRPTAGELFF	TGTGCCAGCAGCCCGGACAGCCGACCAACAGCCGGGGAGCTGTTTTTT
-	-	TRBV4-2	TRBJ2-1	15	CASSQDPSPDNEQFF	TGTGCCAGCAGCCAAGATCCTAGTCCCGACAATGAGCAGTTCTTC
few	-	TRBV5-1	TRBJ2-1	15	CASSFTESSYNEQFF	TGCGCCAGCAGCTTTACGGAGAGCTCCTACAATGAGCAGTTCTTC
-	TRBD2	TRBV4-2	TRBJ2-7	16	CASSLMAGGPPYEQYF	TGTGCCAGCAGCTTGATGGCGGGAGGGCCTCCCTACGAGCAGTACTTC
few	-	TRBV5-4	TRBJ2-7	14	CASSSVGGYNEQYF	TGTGCCAGCTCCTCGGTTGGGGGTTACAACGAGCAGTACTTC
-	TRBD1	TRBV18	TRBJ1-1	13	CASSPGQGNEAFF	TGTGCCAGCTCACCCGGACAGGGGAATGAAGCTTTCTTT
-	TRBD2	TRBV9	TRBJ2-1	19	CASSVEASGHRSSYNEQFF	TGTGCCAGCAGCGTAGAGGCTAGCGGCCACCGGAGCTCCTACAATGAGCAGTTCTTC
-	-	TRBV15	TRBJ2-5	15	CATSRGPGEAETQYF	TGTGCCACCAGCAGAGGACCGGGGGAAGCAGAGACCCAGTACTTC
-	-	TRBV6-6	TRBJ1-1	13	CASSYFADTEAFF	TGTGCCAGCAGTTATTTCGCAGACACTGAAGCTTTCTTT
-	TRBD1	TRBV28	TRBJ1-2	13	CASSLGGGPLHTF	TGTGCCAGCAGTTTGGGAGGGGGCCCATTGCATACCTTC
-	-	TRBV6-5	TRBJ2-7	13	CASRRVGGYEQYF	TGTGCCAGCAGGCGAGTTGGGGGCTACGAGCAGTACTTC
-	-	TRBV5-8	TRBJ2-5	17	CASSPQPGAKGGETQYF	TGTGCCAGCAGCCCCCAGCCAGGGGCCAAAGGAGGGGAGACCCAGTACTTC
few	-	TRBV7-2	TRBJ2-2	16	CASSLAGTANTGELFF	TGTGCCAGCAGCTTAGCGGGGACTGCGAACACCGGGGAGCTGTTTTTT
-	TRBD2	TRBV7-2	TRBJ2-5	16	CASSLSPGGVQETQYF	TGTGCCAGCAGCCTTTCCCCGGGAGGGGTCCAAGAGACCCAGTACTTC
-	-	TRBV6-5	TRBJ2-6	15	CASTPGSSGANVLTF	TGTGCCAGCACTCCTGGGTCCTCTGGGGCCAACGTCCTGACTTTC
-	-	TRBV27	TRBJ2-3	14	CASASTPSTDTQYF	TGTGCCAGCGCTTCGACCCCTAGCACAGATACGCAGTATTTT
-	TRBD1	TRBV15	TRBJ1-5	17	CATSRDLLGQMDQPQHF	TGTGCCACCAGCAGAGATCTGTTGGGACAGATGGATCAGCCCCAGCATTTT
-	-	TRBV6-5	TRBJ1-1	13	CASTGSWNTEAFF	TGTGCCAGCACCGGGAGTTGGAACACTGAAGCTTTCTTT
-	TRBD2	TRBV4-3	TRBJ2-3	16	CASSPSRGLAVGTQYF	TGCGCCAGCAGCCCTTCCAGGGGACTAGCGGTCGGTACGCAGTATTTT
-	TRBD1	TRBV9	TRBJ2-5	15	CASSVGSGTGQTQYF	TGTGCCAGCAGCGTAGGAAGCGGGACAGGGCAGACCCAGTACTTC
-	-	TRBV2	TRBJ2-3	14	CASSEDGEVNTQYF	TGTGCCAGCAGTGAGGACGGGGAAGTTAATACGCAGTATTTT
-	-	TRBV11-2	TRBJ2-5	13	CASSLSTQETQYF	TGTGCCAGCAGCCTATCGACCCAAGAGACCCAGTACTTC